What follows are 30 T cell receptor beta chains derived from one specimen sequenced in a study of blood T cell repertoires in COVID-19. This table comes from immunoSEQ multiplex PCR, and its TCRdb copy is limited to in-frame clones, with some not included. The data show about 250,000 clones, around 87% seen once. Sequencing input: PBMCs or T cells enriched from blood (not recorded which). Receptor source: a woman aged 45 to 65 who had recovered from COVID-19.

V is TRBV6-2 or TRBV6-3 and J is TRBJ2-1; TRBD2 matches at 15 bases. The germline V gene has CDR1 MNHEY and CDR2 SVGEGT. The ends lost 7 bases at V and 12 bases at J; junction bases unmatched: 13. The CDR3 consists of 16 residues. CDR3 protein: CASTPRGLAGGLAQFF. CDR3 nucleotide sequence: TGTGCCAGCACCCCCCGCGGACTAGCGGGAGGGTTGGCGCAGTTCTTC.

The chain combines TRBV7-8 with TRBJ1-1; 8 bases align to TRBD1. Trimming took 1 base from V and 7 from J; bases not matched to a gene: 11. From germline, CDR1 is SGHVS and CDR2 FQNEAQ. This CDR3 has 16 residues. CDR3 residues: CASSLGYSGQANEAFF. The CDR3 nucleotides read TGTGCCAGCAGCTTAGGGTATTCGGGACAGGCAAATGAAGCTTTCTTT.

The chain recombines TRBV29-1 with TRBJ2-7, with 7 bases that match TRBD1. The germline V gene has CDR1 SQVTM and CDR2 ANQGSEA. Losses at the gene ends were 7 bases for V and 2 bases for J; bases not matched to a gene: 11. The CDR3 loop spans 14 amino acids. The DNA for the CDR3 is TGCAGCGCACCACCCCTTGGACAGGCCTACGAGCAGTACTTC. This codes for CSAPPLGQAYEQYF.

A few counts support this clone. The rearrangement joins TRBV5-1 to TRBJ1-1, with 7 bases matching TRBD1. The V gene's germline CDR1 is SGHRS and CDR2 YFSETQ. The J segment lost 4 bases and the V segment lost 6 bases, leaving 12 bases of the junction unmatched. This CDR3 spans 15 amino acids. The CDR3 DNA reads TGCGCCAGCACCCCGAACGTTGCAGGGGGCACTGAAGCTTTCTTT. This translates into CASTPNVAGGTEAFF.

V and J are TRBV2 and TRBJ2-5, with D perhaps TRBD2 (6 bases). Germline lookup yields CDR1 SNHLY and CDR2 FYNNEI. The CDR3 extends over 13 amino acids. Trimming cost V 6 bases and J 5 bases, with 13 bases left between them. The CDR3 is CASRATSLETQYF. CDR3 DNA sequence: TGTGCCAGCAGAGCGACTAGTCTTGAGACCCAGTACTTC.

The V call is TRBV27, the J call TRBJ2-1; D not resolved. Trimming took off 3 bases at V and 0 bases at J, with 15 bases between the two ends. The CDR3 has 17 residues. From germline, CDR1 is MNHEY and CDR2 SMNVEV (reference sequence). The CDR3 region has the DNA TGTGCCAGCAGTTTCTCGGCAAAGAGGAGCTCCTACAATGAGCAGTTCTTC. Residues: CASSFSAKRSSYNEQFF.

V usage is TRBV5-6 and J usage is TRBJ1-3; TRBD1 matches 7 bases. Germline V gives CDR1 SGHDT, CDR2 YYEEEE. J lost 1 base, V lost 3 bases, and 4 bases had no gene match. This CDR3 has 15 amino acids. The CDR3 nucleotides are TGTGCCAGCAGCTACCGGACAGGTTCTGGAAACACCATATATTTT. Translation: CASSYRTGSGNTIYF.

The genes are TRBV21-1 and TRBJ2-7; the DNA was not used to check the table's D call, TRBD2. TRBV21-1 is given as a pseudogene. The CDR3 consists of 16 residues. The CDR3 nucleotides are TGTGCCAGCAGCGCGCTCGGGGTCCGGAGCTCCTACGAGCAGTACTTC. Encoded protein: CASSALGVRSSYEQYF.

The V and J genes are TRBV5-1 and TRBJ1-2; 9 bases agree with TRBD1. J gave up 4 bases and V 0 bases, and 4 bases lay outside the gene matches. The CDR3 consists of 15 residues. CDR1 and CDR2 (germline): SGHRS, YFSETQ. The CDR3 is CASSLGTGGGYGYTF. The CDR3 DNA is TGCGCCAGCAGCTTGGGTACAGGGGGCGGCTATGGCTACACCTTC. The complete variable domain, with remaining parts taken from reference TRBV5-1 and TRBJ1-2, reads KAGVTQTPRYLIKTRGQQVTLSCSPISGHRSVSWYQQTPGQGLQFLFEYFSETQRNKGNFPGRFSGRQFSNSRSEMNVSTLELGDSALYLCASSLGTGGGYGYTFGSGTRLTVV.

The chain uses TRBV3-1 (or the pseudogene TRBV3-2) and TRBJ1-5; 8 bases line up with TRBD1. V lost 6 bases and J lost 4; bases outside the gene matches: 5. Germline assignment: CDR1 LGHDT and CDR2 YNNKEL (reference sequence). The CDR3 covers 14 residues. The CDR3 nucleotides read TGTGCCAGCAGTCTACAGGGGGGTAATCAGCCCCAGCATTTT. It encodes CASSLQGGNQPQHF.

This chain links TRBV7-9 with TRBJ1-4, with 7 bases fitting TRBD1. CDR3 length: 14 residues. The V gene end was trimmed by 5 bases and the J gene end by 3 bases; junction bases not matched to a gene: 3. The germline CDR1 and CDR2 sequences are SEHNR and FQNEAQ (reference sequence). The CDR3 bases are TGTGCCAGCAGCGCGGGACAGCCTAATGAAAAACTGTTTTTT. Its protein product is CASSAGQPNEKLFF.

CDR3 amino acids: CASSRTYRQGSYEQYF. The CDR3, as DNA: TGTGCCAGCAGCCGTACCTACCGACAGGGATCCTACGAGCAGTACTTC. This sequence joins TRBV7-2 and TRBJ2-7; 7 positions match TRBD1. Germline V gene sequence: CDR1 SGHTA, CDR2 FQGNSA. The CDR3 covers 16 residues. After removal of 5 bases from V and 1 base from J, the junction contained 11 bases not matched to a gene. Using reference TRBV7-2 and TRBJ2-7 for the parts outside the CDR3, the full variable domain is GAGVSQSPSNKVTEKGKDVELRCDPISGHTALYWYRQSLGQGLEFLIYFQGNSAPDKSGLPSDRFSAERTGGSVSTLTIQRTQQEDSAVYLCASSRTYRQGSYEQYFGPGTRLTVT.

This clone appeared a few times. The V call is TRBV6-4, the J call TRBJ2-3, with 10 positions matching TRBD1. Germline V CDR1 and CDR2: MRHNA, SNTAGT. The CDR3 totals 15 residues. The trim removed 4 bases at V and 2 bases at J, leaving 3 bases unmatched. CDR3 amino acids: CASSVGTGATDTQYF. The CDR3 DNA is TGTGCCAGCAGTGTAGGGACAGGGGCCACAGATACGCAGTATTTT.

The chain carries TRBV7-2 and TRBJ2-7; 8 nucleotides match TRBD2. Germline values: CDR1 SGHTA, CDR2 FQGNSA. Unmatched junction bases numbered 8, after V lost 3 bases and J lost 1 base. The CDR3 contains 16 residues. The CDR3: CASSLTSGSISYEQYF. In DNA form, the CDR3 reads TGTGCCAGCAGCTTGACGAGCGGGAGTATTTCCTACGAGCAGTACTTC.

The rearrangement uses TRBV7-3 and TRBJ2-1; 9 bases fit TRBD2. The CDR3 is made up of 15 amino acids. V was clipped by 5 bases and J by 2 bases; unmatched bases: 4. Germline-derived CDR1 and CDR2 are SGHTA and FQGTGA. The chain's CDR3 is CASSISGSTYNEQFF. CDR3 sequence (DNA): TGTGCCAGCAGCATTAGCGGGAGTACCTACAATGAGCAGTTCTTC. The whole variable domain, filled in from reference TRBV7-3 and TRBJ2-1, reads GAGVSQTPSNKVTEKGKYVELRCDPISGHTALYWYRQSLGQGPEFLIYFQGTGAADDSGLPNDRFFAVRPEGSVSTLKIQRTERGDSAVYLCASSISGSTYNEQFFGPGTRLTVL.

The chain employs TRBV19 and TRBJ2-1, with 10 nucleotides matching TRBD2. Trimming at V came to 5 bases and at J to 5 bases, leaving 9 bases not matched to a gene. The CDR3 runs 16 residues. Germline V lookup: CDR1 LNHDA, CDR2 SQIVND (reference sequence). The CDR3 is CASSSPSGSIDNEQFF. The CDR3 DNA follows: TGTGCCAGTAGTTCACCTAGCGGGAGTATCGACAATGAGCAGTTCTTC.

The J gene is TRBJ2-7, the V gene TRBV9; possibly TRBD1 for D (6 bases). The CDR3 runs to 13 residues. Per the germline V gene, CDR1 is SGDLS and CDR2 is YYNGEE. V lost 2 bases and J 7 bases, leaving 13 bases between the germline ends. The CDR3 loop reads CASSVGPGVEQYF. The CDR3 DNA follows: TGTGCCAGCAGCGTGGGCCCAGGGGTGGAGCAGTACTTC. The full variable domain, completed using reference TRBV9 and TRBJ2-7, is DSGVTQTPKHLITATGQRVTLRCSPRSGDLSVYWYQQSLDQGLQFLIQYYNGEERAKGNILERFSAQQFPDLHSELNLSSLELGDSALYFCASSVGPGVEQYFGPGTRLTVT.

J is TRBJ1-2 and V is TRBV19; 10 bases align to TRBD1. The CDR3 consists of 15 residues. V lost 5 bases, J lost 2 bases, and 5 bases stayed unmatched. Germline V gives CDR1 LNHDA, CDR2 SQIVND (reference sequence). CDR3 region: CASSEDRGLNYGYTF. CDR3 DNA sequence: TGTGCCAGTAGTGAGGACAGGGGGTTAAACTATGGCTACACCTTC.

V is TRBV27 and J is TRBJ2-3; D might be TRBD1 (6 bases). V was trimmed by 7 bases and J by 1 base, leaving 9 bases between them. CDR3 size: 13 residues. Germline values: CDR1 MNHEY, CDR2 SMNVEV (reference sequence). The CDR3 spells CASKGQGTDTQYF. CDR3 coding DNA: TGTGCCAGCAAGGGACAAGGCACAGATACGCAGTATTTT.

This clone was observed a single time. This chain uses TRBV20-1 with TRBJ1-1, with D possibly matching TRBD1 (5 bases). Germline loops: CDR1 DFQATT, CDR2 SNEGSKA (reference sequence). V lost 3 bases and J lost 4, with 6 bases in between. CDR3 length: 11 residues. CDR3 region: CSASRGTEAFF. In nucleotides, the CDR3 is TGCAGTGCTAGTAGGGGCACTGAAGCTTTCTTT.

The chain recombines TRBV18 with TRBJ1-1; no clear D. Germline CDR1 and CDR2: KGHSH and LQKENI. Trimming pared 8 bases from V and 1 base from J, leaving 14 bases between. This CDR3 has 14 amino acids. The CDR3 here is CASHVGATNTEAFF. Here the CDR3 DNA reads TGTGCCAGCCACGTCGGAGCTACGAACACTGAAGCTTTCTTT.

CDR3 coding DNA: TGTGCCAGCAGTTTGACCGGACAGCCCTACGAGCAGTACTTC. It is translated as CASSLTGQPYEQYF. The chain employs TRBV27 and TRBJ2-7, with D maybe TRBD1 (6 bases). V gave up 3 bases and J gave up 2 bases, with 11 bases separating them. CDR1 and CDR2 from the germline V gene are MNHEY and SMNVEV (reference sequence). The CDR3 sequence is 14 residues long.

The DNA for the CDR3 is TGCGCCAGCAGCCATTCGGACAGGGGGCTCAATGAGCAGTTCTTC. This encodes CASSHSDRGLNEQFF. The chain links TRBV4-3 to TRBJ2-1, with TRBD1 identical over 11 bases. The CDR3 has 15 residues. Germline CDR1 is LGHNA and CDR2 is YSLEER. Trimming cost V 3 bases and J 6 bases; bases outside gene matches: 4.

CDR3 residues: CASFFGVDNGYTF. The CDR3 DNA reads as TGTGCCAGCTTTTTCGGGGTGGATAATGGCTACACCTTC. This chain connects TRBV6-5 to TRBJ1-2, with unresolved D. The germline CDR1 and CDR2 sequences are MNHEY and SVGAGI. The CDR3 is made up of 13 amino acids. Trimming removed 8 bases at V and 6 bases at J, with 16 bases between.

The chain joins TRBV28 to TRBJ2-7, with 11 bases aligning to TRBD2. Trimming took 2 bases from V and 4 from J; bases not matched to a gene: 7. There are 16 residues in the CDR3. Germline CDR1 MDHEN, CDR2 SYDVKM. The CDR3 sequence: CASSLRLLAGEYEQYF. CDR3 in DNA: TGTGCCAGCAGTTTACGTCTACTAGCGGGAGAATACGAGCAGTACTTC. Filled out from reference TRBV28 and TRBJ2-7, the complete variable domain reads DVKVTQSSRYLVKRTGEKVFLECVQDMDHENMFWYRQDPGLGLRLIYFSYDVKMKEKGDIPEGYSVSREKKERFSLILESASTNQTSMYLCASSLRLLAGEYEQYFGPGTRLTVT.

This clone appeared once. The V gene is TRBV29-1, the J gene TRBJ1-3; D remains unclear. CDR1 and CDR2 from the germline V gene are SQVTM and ANQGSEA. The CDR3 covers 14 residues. V was clipped by 4 bases and J by 4 bases, with 14 bases between them. The CDR3 coding sequence is TGCAGCGTTGGGTCCACCAGCGCCGGAAACACCATATATTTT. Amino acid sequence: CSVGSTSAGNTIYF.

This clone is a singleton in its sample. The rearrangement links TRBV5-1 to TRBJ2-7; 10 bases match TRBD1. Germline lookup yields CDR1 SGHRS and CDR2 YFSETQ. V trimming: 5 bases; J trimming: 2 bases; junction bases outside the gene matches: 4. The CDR3 has 14 amino acids. CDR3 nucleotide sequence: TGCGCCAGCAGGCCGGGACAGGGGCCCTACGAGCAGTACTTC. Its translation: CASRPGQGPYEQYF.

V gene TRBV5-8 combines with J gene TRBJ2-7; 13 nucleotides agree with TRBD2. Losses at the gene ends were 2 bases for V and 7 bases for J; bases not matched to a gene: 6. From germline, CDR1 is SGHTS and CDR2 YDEGEE. The CDR3 runs 15 residues. CDR3 nucleotides: TGTGCCAGCAGCTTTCCGGGACTAGCGGGACTTGAGCAGTACTTC. Amino acids: CASSFPGLAGLEQYF.

This chain joins TRBV27 and TRBJ1-2, with a weak D call TRBD1 (5 bases). Deletions cut 7 bases from V and 2 bases from J, with 14 bases between. The CDR3 contains 14 residues. Looked up from germline, CDR1 is MNHEY and CDR2 is SMNVEV (reference sequence). For the CDR3, the DNA is TGTGCCAGCAAACTGGGACTGAGAAACTATGGCTACACCTTC. As protein: CASKLGLRNYGYTF.

The count of this clone is one. This rearrangement joins TRBV7-9 to TRBJ2-3; TRBD2 is a possible D gene (5 bases). Germline V gives CDR1 SEHNR, CDR2 FQNEAQ (reference sequence). The V and J ends lost 5 bases and 7 bases respectively, with 19 bases between them. The CDR3 has 15 amino acids. The CDR3 region has the DNA TGTGCCAGCAGCCCCCCCGGGGTAGCAAGGAATACGCAGTATTTT. Translating gives CASSPPGVARNTQYF.